This TCR beta chain was found in a study of shared clonotypes between healthy human individuals. General study results and limits: Memory subsets generally showed smaller estimated richness than naive subsets did.

As concerns this clone: The antigen remains unidentified.

The CDR3 consists of 12 residues. Trimming took 5 bases from V and 7 from J; bases not matched to a gene: 4. In germline, CDR1 is SGHAT, CDR2 FQNNGV. Clones were read by immunoSEQ multiplex PCR, and TCRdb kept only the in-frame ones, dropping some. In the table there are 2 million to 3 million clones, 93% of which are singletons. Material for sequencing was naive CD4+ T cells from PBMCs. Documented subset: CD45RA+ positively selected. The chain links TRBV11-2 to TRBJ2-7; TRBD1 matches 8 bases. This clonotype originated in a young man in good health. Some clones in this sample may be carry-over from other donors' samples. The CDR3 region has the DNA TGTGCCAGCAGCCAGGGGGCCGGGGAGCAGTACTTC. As protein: CASSQGAGEQYF.